This T cell receptor beta chain stems from a study of cytomegalovirus exposure and HLA in healthy donors. Study-level findings and limits: Productive status was seen about 90% or about 30% of the time for most TCR beta V segments in an earlier analysis.

The sample holds a few counts of this clone. What it binds is not known. The PCR contained 60 Vbeta and 13 Jbeta primers. Per the original methods: In a later analysis, 80 million to 100 million unique TCR beta chains included roughly 11 million shared by two or more donors. Assay: immunoSEQ multiplex PCR; the TCRdb copy retains only in-frame clones and omits some. V and J calls and clone size come straight from that table; D and trimming were deduced from the DNA. Among around 130,000 clones listed, approximately 8.7% were seen once. V shed 3 bases and J shed 6 bases, with 20 bases lying between them. CDR1 is KGHSH and CDR2 is LQKENI in the germline V gene. The CDR3 length is 16 residues.

The specimen sequenced was PBMCs. This clonotype originated in a man aged 40-49 years in good health and CMV-seronegative. This chain links TRBV18 with TRBJ1-1, with a weak D call TRBD1 (6 bases). In DNA form, the CDR3 reads TGTGCCAGCTCACCGTCGGGGGGCAGTAAAAGTCCTGAAGCTTTCTTT. It translates to CASSPSGGSKSPEAFF.